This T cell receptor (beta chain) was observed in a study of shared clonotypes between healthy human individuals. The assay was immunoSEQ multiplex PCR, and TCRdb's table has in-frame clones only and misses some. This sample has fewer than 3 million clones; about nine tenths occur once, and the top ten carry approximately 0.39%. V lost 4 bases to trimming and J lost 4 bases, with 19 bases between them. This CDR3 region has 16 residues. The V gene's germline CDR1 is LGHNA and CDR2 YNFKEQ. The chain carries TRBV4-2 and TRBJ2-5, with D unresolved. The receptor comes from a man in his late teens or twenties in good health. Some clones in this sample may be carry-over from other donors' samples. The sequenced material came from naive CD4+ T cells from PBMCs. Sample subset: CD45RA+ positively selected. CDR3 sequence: CASSLAPGSSGETQYF. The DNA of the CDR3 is TGTGCCAGCAGCCTCGCCCCCGGGTCCTCCGGAGAGACCCAGTACTTC.